A selection of T cell receptor beta chains follows, all from one sample in a study of blood T cell repertoires in COVID-19. Profiled with immunoSEQ multiplex PCR; TCRdb holds only in-frame clones, not every one. The sample consists of 350,000 to 550,000 clones, roughly 89% of them appearing once. Sample: peripheral blood. Every receptor here comes from a woman aged 30 to 39 with acute or convalescent COVID-19. The CDR3 runs from the conserved cysteine through the conserved F or W. D genes are given only for firm matches. For some rows the clone size is stated as once, few or many, or as a class when expanded; others skip it.

CDR3 length,V gene,clone size,D gene,J gene,CDR3 protein,CDR3 DNA
15,TRBV6-1,.,TRBD1,TRBJ2-7,CASSKDRGGSYEQYF,TGTGCCAGCAGTAAGGACAGGGGTGGTTCCTACGAGCAGTACTTC
15,TRBV15,.,.,TRBJ1-1,CATSRESGLNTEAFF,TGTGCCACCAGCAGAGAGTCGGGTCTGAACACTGAAGCTTTCTTT
13,TRBV19,.,TRBD1,TRBJ2-3,CASSDRGTDTQYF,TGTGCCAGTAGCGACAGGGGCACAGATACGCAGTATTTT
16,TRBV28,.,.,TRBJ2-6,CASSVVGTRGANVLTF,TGTGCCAGCAGTGTTGTCGGGACTCGGGGGGCCAACGTCCTGACTTTC
16,TRBV6-6,.,.,TRBJ2-1,CASSRGGTASYNEQFF,TGTGCCAGCAGTCGAGGGGGGACAGCCTCCTACAATGAGCAGTTCTTC
15,TRBV6-6,.,TRBD1,TRBJ1-1,CASSYSDRGNTEAFF,TGTGCCAGCAGTTACTCGGACAGGGGGAACACTGAAGCTTTCTTT
18,TRBV3-1/TRBV3-2,.,TRBD2,TRBJ2-3,CASSQGGTSGGGRDTQYF,TGTGCCAGCAGCCAAGGAGGGACTAGCGGGGGCGGGAGAGATACGCAGTATTTT
15,TRBV5-1,.,.,TRBJ2-5,CASSLSDLAGETQYF,TGCGCCAGCAGCTTATCGGACCTGGCGGGGGAGACCCAGTACTTC
12,TRBV15,.,TRBD1,TRBJ1-1,CAIDRGRTEAFF,TGTGCCATCGACAGGGGGAGAACTGAAGCTTTCTTT
13,TRBV4-2,.,.,TRBJ2-7,CASSQQSPLEQYF,TGTGCCAGCAGCCAACAAAGCCCCCTCGAGCAGTACTTC
15,TRBV28,.,.,TRBJ1-2,CASSLGAAGVYGYTF,TGTGCCAGCAGTTTGGGGGCGGCAGGGGTCTATGGCTACACCTTC
15,TRBV3-1/TRBV3-2,.,TRBD2,TRBJ2-3,CASSPASGGEYTQYF,TGTGCCAGCAGCCCCGCTAGCGGGGGTGAATATACGCAGTATTTT
14,TRBV7-9,.,.,TRBJ2-5,CASSSPPDQETQYF,TGTGCCAGCAGCTCCCCACCAGACCAAGAGACCCAGTACTTC
16,TRBV5-5,many,TRBD1,TRBJ1-2,CASSYEPGQGVFGYTF,TGTGCCAGCAGTTACGAACCGGGACAGGGGGTTTTTGGCTACACCTTC
13,TRBV4-1,.,.,TRBJ2-7,CASSRDTPYEQYF,TGCGCCAGCAGCCGGGACACCCCCTACGAGCAGTACTTC
12,TRBV7-3,.,TRBD1,TRBJ1-1,CASSPGQGLAFF,TGTGCCAGCAGCCCGGGACAGGGCTTAGCTTTCTTT
15,TRBV14,.,TRBD1,TRBJ1-2,CASSRTGFVAAGYTF,TGTGCCAGCAGCCGGACAGGGTTCGTTGCCGCTGGCTACACCTTC
13,TRBV2,few,.,TRBJ1-6,CASSEARSPPLHF,TGTGCCAGCAGTGAAGCGCGGAGTCCACCCCTCCACTTT
18,TRBV2,.,.,TRBJ1-2,CASSEALRHSERSYGYTF,TGTGCCAGCAGTGAAGCGCTGAGACACTCAGAAAGGTCCTATGGCTACACCTTC
13,TRBV15,.,.,TRBJ1-2,CATSRAEGSGYTF,TGTGCCACCAGCAGAGCTGAGGGTTCGGGCTACACCTTC
16,TRBV7-3,.,TRBD2,TRBJ2-7,CASSIERASGTYEQYF,TGTGCCAGCAGCATAGAGAGGGCTAGCGGAACCTACGAGCAGTACTTC
13,TRBV6-5,.,.,TRBJ2-7,CASSYERGYEQYF,TGTGCCAGCAGTTACGAAAGGGGTTACGAGCAGTACTTC
15,TRBV2,.,TRBD1,TRBJ2-1,CASAQGQGARNEQFF,TGTGCCAGCGCCCAAGGACAGGGGGCTCGCAATGAGCAGTTCTTC
14,TRBV7-9,once,.,TRBJ2-7,CASRRYYNNYEQYF,TGTGCCAGCAGGAGATACTACAATAACTACGAGCAGTACTTC
14,TRBV6-6,few,.,TRBJ1-6,CASSYAGPRSPLHF,TGTGCCAGCAGTTACGCAGGGCCGCGCTCACCCCTCCACTTT
15,TRBV9,.,TRBD1,TRBJ2-7,CASSGGDRGPYEQYF,TGTGCCAGCAGCGGCGGGGACAGGGGCCCCTACGAGCAGTACTTC
13,TRBV20-1,.,TRBD2,TRBJ2-5,CSASVLAVETQYF,TGCAGTGCTAGTGTACTAGCGGTGGAGACCCAGTACTTC
12,TRBV28,.,.,TRBJ2-7,CASSSDTYEQYF,TGTGCCAGCAGTTCGGACACGTACGAGCAGTACTTC
16,TRBV4-1,few,TRBD1,TRBJ2-2,CASSQDITGAVGELFF,TGCGCCAGCAGCCAAGACATAACAGGGGCGGTCGGGGAGCTGTTTTTT
12,TRBV19,once,.,TRBJ2-2,CASNEGTGELFF,TGTGCCAGTAATGAGGGCACCGGGGAGCTGTTTTTT
13,TRBV10-3,.,.,TRBJ1-1,CAISGQGNTEAFF,TGTGCCATCAGTGGTCAGGGGAACACTGAAGCTTTCTTT
15,TRBV24-1,.,TRBD1,TRBJ1-2,CATSDRQQGNYGYTF,TGTGCCACCAGTGATCGCCAACAGGGGAACTATGGCTACACCTTC